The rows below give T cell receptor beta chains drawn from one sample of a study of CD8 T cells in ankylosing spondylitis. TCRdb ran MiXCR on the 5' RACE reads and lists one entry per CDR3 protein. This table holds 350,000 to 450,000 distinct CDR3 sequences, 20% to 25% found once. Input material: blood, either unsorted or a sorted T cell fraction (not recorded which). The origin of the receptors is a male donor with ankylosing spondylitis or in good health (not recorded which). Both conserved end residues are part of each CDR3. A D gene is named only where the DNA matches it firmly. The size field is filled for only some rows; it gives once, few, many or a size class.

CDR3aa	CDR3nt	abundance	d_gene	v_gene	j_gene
CASSFGQSGYTF	TGTGCCAGCAGCTTCGGACAGAGCGGCTACACCTTC	many	-	TRBV12-3/TRBV12-4	TRBJ1-2
CASSLEAGGAHNEQFF	TGCGCCAGCAGCTTGGAGGCAGGGGGGGCCCACAATGAGCAGTTCTTC	-	-	TRBV5-1	TRBJ2-1
CAILHPAGGTYEQYF	TGTGCCATCCTCCACCCAGCGGGGGGGACCTACGAGCAGTACTTC	few	TRBD2	TRBV2	TRBJ2-7
CASSLGTGSYNEQFF	TGCGCCAGCAGCCTCGGGACAGGGTCCTACAATGAGCAGTTCTTC	few	TRBD1	TRBV4-1	TRBJ2-1
CCATTYPPTAPYNEQFF	TGCTGTGCTACCACTTATCCCCCCACGGCTCCCTACAATGAGCAGTTCTTC	-	-	TRBV20-1	TRBJ2-1
CSARTGTVNYEQYF	TGCAGTGCTAGAACCGGGACCGTAAACTACGAGCAGTACTTC	-	-	TRBV20-1	TRBJ2-7
CASSEHLIYNEQFF	TGTGCCAGCAGTGAACACCTAATATACAATGAGCAGTTCTTC	few	-	TRBV25-1	TRBJ2-1
CASNLAGGFAFF	TGTGCCAGCAACCTAGCGGGGGGTTTCGCGTTCTTC	-	TRBD2	TRBV7-9	TRBJ2-1
CAISEPGQGYEQYF	TGTGCCATCAGTGAACCGGGACAGGGCTACGAGCAGTACTTC	few	TRBD1	TRBV10-3	TRBJ2-7
CASSQDGTSGGNYNEQFF	TGTGCCAGCAGCCAAGATGGGACTAGCGGGGGGAACTACAATGAGCAGTTCTTC	-	TRBD2	TRBV3-1	TRBJ2-1
CATSTLAGGYNEQFF	TGTGCCACCAGCACATTAGCGGGGGGGTACAATGAGCAGTTCTTC	-	TRBD2	TRBV15	TRBJ2-1
CASTLFNEGGYGYTF	TGTGCCAGTACCCTCTTCAACGAGGGAGGCTATGGCTACACCTTC	-	-	TRBV19	TRBJ1-2
CSARVVDKETYYEQYF	TGCAGTGCTAGAGTCGTCGACAAGGAGACCTACTACGAGCAGTACTTC	few	-	TRBV20-1	TRBJ2-7
CASSSWTGATNTGELFF	TGTGCCAGCAGCTCCTGGACGGGAGCCACGAACACCGGGGAGCTGTTTTTT	few	-	TRBV11-2	TRBJ2-2
CASSLAPNPVYEQYF	TGTGCCAGCAGCTTGGCCCCTAATCCCGTATACGAGCAGTACTTC	few	-	TRBV12-3/TRBV12-4	TRBJ2-7
CASSLTGIDYEQYF	TGTGCCAGCAGCCTGACAGGGATAGATTACGAGCAGTACTTC	-	TRBD1	TRBV7-4	TRBJ2-7